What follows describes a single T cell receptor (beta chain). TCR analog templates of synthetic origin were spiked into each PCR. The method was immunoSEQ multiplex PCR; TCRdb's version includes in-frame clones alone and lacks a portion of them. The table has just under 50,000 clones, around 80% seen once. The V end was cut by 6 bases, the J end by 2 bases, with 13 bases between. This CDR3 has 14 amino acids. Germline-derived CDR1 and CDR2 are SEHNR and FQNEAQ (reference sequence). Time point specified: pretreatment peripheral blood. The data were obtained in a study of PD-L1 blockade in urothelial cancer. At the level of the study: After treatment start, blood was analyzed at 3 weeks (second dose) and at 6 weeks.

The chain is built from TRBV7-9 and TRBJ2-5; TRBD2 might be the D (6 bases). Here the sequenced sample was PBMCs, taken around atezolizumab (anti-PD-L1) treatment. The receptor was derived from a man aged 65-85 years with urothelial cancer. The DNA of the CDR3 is TGTGCCAGCAGTTTCGGCGGGATGCAAGAGACCCAGTACTTC. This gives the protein CASSFGGMQETQYF.